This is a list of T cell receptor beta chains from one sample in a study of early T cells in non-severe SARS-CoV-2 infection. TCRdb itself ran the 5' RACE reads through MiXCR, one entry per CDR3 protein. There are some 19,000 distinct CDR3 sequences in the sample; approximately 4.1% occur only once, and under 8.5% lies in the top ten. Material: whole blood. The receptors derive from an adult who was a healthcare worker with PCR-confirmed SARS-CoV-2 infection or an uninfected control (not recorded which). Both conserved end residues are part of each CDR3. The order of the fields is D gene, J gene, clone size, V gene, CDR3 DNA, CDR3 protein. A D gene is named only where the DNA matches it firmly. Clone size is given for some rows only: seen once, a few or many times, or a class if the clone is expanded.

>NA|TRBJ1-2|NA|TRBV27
TGTGCCAGCAGTTTTCAGGCCGCTAACTATGGCTACACCTTC
CASSFQAANYGYTF
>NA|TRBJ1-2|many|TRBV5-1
TGCGCCAGCAGCCCCGGATTGGGTGGCTACACCTTC
CASSPGLGGYTF
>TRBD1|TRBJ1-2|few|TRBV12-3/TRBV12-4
TGTGCCAGCAGCCACCAGACAGGGGGCCTAAACTATGGCTACACCTTC
CASSHQTGGLNYGYTF
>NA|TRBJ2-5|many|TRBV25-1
TGTGCCAGCAGTGATACTCCTCAAGAGACCCAGTACTTC
CASSDTPQETQYF
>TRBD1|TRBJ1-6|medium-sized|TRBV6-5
TGTGCCAGCAGGGGTACAGGGGTTTGGTCCTATAATTCACCCCTCCACTTT
CASRGTGVWSYNSPLHF
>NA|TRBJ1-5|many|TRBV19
TGTGCCAGTAGTATTTTGCTCTTGGGCAATCAGCCCCAGCATTTT
CASSILLLGNQPQHF
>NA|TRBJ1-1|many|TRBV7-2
TGTGCCAGCAGCTTAAAACAGAACACTGAAGCTTTCTTT
CASSLKQNTEAFF
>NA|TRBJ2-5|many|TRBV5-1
TGCGCCAGCAGCTTAGAGACAGCGCCACAAGAGACCCAGTACTTC
CASSLETAPQETQYF
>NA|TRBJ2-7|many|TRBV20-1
TGCAGTGCTCCGGGGACCTCCTACGAGCAGTACTTC
CSAPGTSYEQYF
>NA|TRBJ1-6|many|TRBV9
TGTGCCAGTCAGAACGCGTATAATTCACCCCTCCACTTT
CASQNAYNSPLHF
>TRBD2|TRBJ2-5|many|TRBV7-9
TGTGCCAGCAGCAAGACTAGCGGGGTGGGGGAGACCCAGTACTTC
CASSKTSGVGETQYF